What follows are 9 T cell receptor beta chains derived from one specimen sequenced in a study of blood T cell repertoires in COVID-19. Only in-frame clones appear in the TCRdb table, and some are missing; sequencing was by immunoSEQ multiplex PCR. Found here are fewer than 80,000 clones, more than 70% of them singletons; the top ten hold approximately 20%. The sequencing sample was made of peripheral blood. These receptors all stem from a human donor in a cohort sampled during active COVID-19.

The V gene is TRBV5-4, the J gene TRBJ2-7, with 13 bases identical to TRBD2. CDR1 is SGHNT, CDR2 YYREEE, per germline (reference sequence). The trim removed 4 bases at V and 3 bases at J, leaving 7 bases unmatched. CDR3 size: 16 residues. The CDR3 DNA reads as TGTGCCAGCAGCCCGGGCGGGACTAGCGGGAACTACGAGCAGTACTTC. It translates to CASSPGGTSGNYEQYF.

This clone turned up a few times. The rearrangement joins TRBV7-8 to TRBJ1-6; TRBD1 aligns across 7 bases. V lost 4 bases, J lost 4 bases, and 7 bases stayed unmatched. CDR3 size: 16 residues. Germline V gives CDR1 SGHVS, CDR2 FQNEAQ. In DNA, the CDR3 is TGTGCCAGCAGCTCCCGGGACAGTCTATATAATTCACCCCTCCACTTT. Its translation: CASSSRDSLYNSPLHF.

The CDR3 coding sequence is TGTGCCACCAGCAGAGGGAGGGAACCTGAAGCTTTCTTT. Translation gives CATSRGREPEAFF. The chain links TRBV15 to TRBJ1-1; D gene uncertain. Germline V gene sequence: CDR1 LNHNV, CDR2 YYDKDF (reference sequence). The length of the CDR3 is 13 residues. Trimming cost V 1 base and J 6 bases, with 9 bases left between them.

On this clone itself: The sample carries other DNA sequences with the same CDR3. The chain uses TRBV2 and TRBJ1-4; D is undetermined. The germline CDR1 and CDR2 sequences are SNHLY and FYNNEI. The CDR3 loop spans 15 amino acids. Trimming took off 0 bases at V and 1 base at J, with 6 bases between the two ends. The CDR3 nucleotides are TGTGCCAGCAGTGAAGCCGGGGTAACTAATGAAAAACTGTTTTTT. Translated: CASSEAGVTNEKLFF.

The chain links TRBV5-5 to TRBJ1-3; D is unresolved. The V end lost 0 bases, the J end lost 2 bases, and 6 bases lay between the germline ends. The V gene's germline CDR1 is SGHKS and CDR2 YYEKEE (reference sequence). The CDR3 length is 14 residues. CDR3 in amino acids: CASSLGRAGNTIYF. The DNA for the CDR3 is TGTGCCAGCAGCTTGGGGAGAGCTGGAAACACCATATATTTT.

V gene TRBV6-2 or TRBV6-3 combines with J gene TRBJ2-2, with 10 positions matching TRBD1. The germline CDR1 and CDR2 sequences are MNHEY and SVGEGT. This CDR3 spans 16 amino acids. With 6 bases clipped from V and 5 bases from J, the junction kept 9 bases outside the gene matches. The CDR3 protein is CASSSPGQGFTGELFF. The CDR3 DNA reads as TGTGCCAGCAGCTCACCGGGACAGGGGTTTACCGGGGAGCTGTTTTTT.

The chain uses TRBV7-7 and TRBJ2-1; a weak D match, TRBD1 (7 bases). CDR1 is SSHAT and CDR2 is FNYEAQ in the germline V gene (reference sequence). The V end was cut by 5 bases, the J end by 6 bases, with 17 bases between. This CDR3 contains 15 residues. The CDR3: CASSPGGGLGNEQFF. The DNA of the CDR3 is TGTGCCAGCAGCCCAGGAGGGGGCTTAGGCAATGAGCAGTTCTTC.

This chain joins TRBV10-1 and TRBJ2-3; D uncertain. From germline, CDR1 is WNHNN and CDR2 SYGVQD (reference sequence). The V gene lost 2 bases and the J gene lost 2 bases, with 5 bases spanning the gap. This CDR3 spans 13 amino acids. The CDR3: CASSEDSTDTQYF. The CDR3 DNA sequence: TGCGCCAGCAGTGAGGACTCCACAGATACGCAGTATTTT.

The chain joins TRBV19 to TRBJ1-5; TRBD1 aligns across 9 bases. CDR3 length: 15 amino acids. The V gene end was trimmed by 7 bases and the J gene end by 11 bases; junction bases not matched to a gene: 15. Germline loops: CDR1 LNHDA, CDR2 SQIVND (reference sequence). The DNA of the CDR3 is TGTGCCAGTACCCCCGCGGGGACAGGGAGTGTGGCCCAGCATTTT. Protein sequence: CASTPAGTGSVAQHF.